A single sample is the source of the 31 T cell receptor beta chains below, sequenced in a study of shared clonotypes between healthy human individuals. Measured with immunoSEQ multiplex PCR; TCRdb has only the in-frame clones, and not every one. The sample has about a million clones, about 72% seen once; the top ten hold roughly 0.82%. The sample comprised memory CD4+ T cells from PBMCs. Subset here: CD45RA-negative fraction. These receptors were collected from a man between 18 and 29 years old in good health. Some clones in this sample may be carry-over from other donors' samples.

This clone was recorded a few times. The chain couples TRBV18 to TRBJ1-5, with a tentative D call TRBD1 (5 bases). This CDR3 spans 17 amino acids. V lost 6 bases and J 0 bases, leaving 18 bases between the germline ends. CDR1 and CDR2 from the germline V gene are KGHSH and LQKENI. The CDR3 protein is CASSHQARGVSNQPQHF. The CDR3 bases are TGTGCCAGCTCCCACCAGGCTCGGGGGGTTAGCAATCAGCCCCAGCATTTT.

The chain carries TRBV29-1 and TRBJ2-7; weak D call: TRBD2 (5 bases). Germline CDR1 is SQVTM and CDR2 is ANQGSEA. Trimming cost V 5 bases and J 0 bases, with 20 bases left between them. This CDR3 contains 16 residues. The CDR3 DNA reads TGCAGCGTTATTGGGAAGTCGAGAACTAGCTCCTACGAGCAGTACTTC. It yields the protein CSVIGKSRTSSYEQYF.

The CDR3 protein is CASRPGQMLTNEKLFF. CDR3 bases: TGTGCCAGTAGACCGGGACAGATGTTAACTAATGAAAAACTGTTTTTT. The V call is TRBV19, the J call TRBJ1-4; 7 positions agree with TRBD1. This CDR3 has 16 residues. V shed 6 bases, J shed 1 base, and the junction held 8 bases outside the gene matches. The V gene's germline CDR1 is LNHDA and CDR2 SQIVND (reference sequence).

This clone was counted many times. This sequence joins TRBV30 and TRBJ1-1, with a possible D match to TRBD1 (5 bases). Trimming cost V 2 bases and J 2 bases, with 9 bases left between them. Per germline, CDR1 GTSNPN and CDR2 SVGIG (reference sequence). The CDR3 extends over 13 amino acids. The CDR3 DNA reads TGTGCCTGGAGTACCCAGGGCAACACTGAAGCTTTCTTT. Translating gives CAWSTQGNTEAFF.

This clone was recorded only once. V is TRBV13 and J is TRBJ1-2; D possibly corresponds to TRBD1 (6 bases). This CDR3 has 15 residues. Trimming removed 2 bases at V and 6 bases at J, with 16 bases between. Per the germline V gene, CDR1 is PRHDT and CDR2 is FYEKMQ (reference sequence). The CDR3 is CASSLRGYAGHGYTF. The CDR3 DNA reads TGTGCCAGCAGCTTAAGGGGGTACGCGGGCCATGGCTACACCTTC. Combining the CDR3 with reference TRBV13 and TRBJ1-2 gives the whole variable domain AAGVIQSPRHLIKEKRETATLKCYPIPRHDTVYWYQQGPGQDPQFLISFYEKMQSDKGSIPDRFSAQQFSDYHSELNMSSLELGDSALYFCASSLRGYAGHGYTFGSGTRLTVV.

This CDR3 reads CASRQGGNYGYTF. The CDR3 DNA sequence: TGTGCCAGCAGACAGGGGGGAAACTATGGCTACACCTTC. This sequence joins TRBV28 and TRBJ1-2; TRBD1 aligns across 8 bases. V was pared by 6 bases and J by 2 bases, with 2 bases of the junction left unmatched. Germline lookup yields CDR1 MDHEN and CDR2 SYDVKM. The CDR3 is 13 amino acids.

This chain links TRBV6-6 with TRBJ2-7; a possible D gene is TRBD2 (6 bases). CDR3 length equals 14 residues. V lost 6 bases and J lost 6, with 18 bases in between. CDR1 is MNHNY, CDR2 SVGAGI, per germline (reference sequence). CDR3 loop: CASSLTSEGVEQYF. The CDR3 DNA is TGTGCCAGCAGCCTAACCTCGGAGGGCGTCGAGCAGTACTTC.

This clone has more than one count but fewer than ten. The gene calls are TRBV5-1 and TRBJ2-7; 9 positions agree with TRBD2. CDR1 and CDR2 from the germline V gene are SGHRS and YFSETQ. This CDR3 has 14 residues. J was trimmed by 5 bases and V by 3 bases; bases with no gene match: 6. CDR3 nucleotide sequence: TGCGCCAGCAGCTATAGCGGGAGCGGGAACGAGCAGTACTTC. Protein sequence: CASSYSGSGNEQYF.

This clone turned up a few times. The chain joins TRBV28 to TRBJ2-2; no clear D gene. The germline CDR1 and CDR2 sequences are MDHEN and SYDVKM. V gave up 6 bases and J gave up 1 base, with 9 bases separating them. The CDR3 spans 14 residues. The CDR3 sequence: CASSSRRNTGELFF. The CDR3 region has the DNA TGTGCCAGCAGCTCCCGGCGGAACACCGGGGAGCTGTTTTTT.

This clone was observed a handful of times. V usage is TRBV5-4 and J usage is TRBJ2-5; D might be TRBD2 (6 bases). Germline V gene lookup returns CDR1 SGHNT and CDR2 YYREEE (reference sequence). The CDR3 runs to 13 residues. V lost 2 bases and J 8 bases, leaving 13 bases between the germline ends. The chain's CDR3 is CASSLVGGDTQYF. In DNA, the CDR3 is TGTGCCAGCAGCTTAGTTGGAGGGGATACCCAGTACTTC.

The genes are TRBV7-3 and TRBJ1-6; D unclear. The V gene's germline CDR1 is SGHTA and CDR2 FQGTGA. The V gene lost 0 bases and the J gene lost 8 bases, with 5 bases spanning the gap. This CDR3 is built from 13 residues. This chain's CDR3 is CASSLTPYSPLHF. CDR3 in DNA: TGTGCCAGCAGCTTAACCCCATATTCACCCCTCCACTTT.

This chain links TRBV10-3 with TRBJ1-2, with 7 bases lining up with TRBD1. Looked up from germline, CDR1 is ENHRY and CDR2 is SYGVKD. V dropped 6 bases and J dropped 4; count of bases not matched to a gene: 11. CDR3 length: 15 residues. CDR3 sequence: CAIRTGATGAYGYTF. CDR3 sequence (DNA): TGTGCCATCAGGACCGGGGCAACAGGGGCCTATGGCTACACCTTC.

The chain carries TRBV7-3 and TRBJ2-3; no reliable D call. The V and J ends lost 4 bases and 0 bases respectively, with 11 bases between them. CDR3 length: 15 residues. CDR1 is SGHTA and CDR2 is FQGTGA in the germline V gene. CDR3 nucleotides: TGTGCCAGCAGCTATTCGACCGCTAGCACAGATACGCAGTATTTT. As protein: CASSYSTASTDTQYF.

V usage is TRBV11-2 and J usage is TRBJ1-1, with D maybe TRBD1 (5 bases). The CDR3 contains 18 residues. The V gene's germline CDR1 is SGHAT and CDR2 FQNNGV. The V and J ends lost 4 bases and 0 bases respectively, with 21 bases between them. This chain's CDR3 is CASSSLAEGLYLNTEAFF. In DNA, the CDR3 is TGTGCCAGCAGCTCTCTAGCCGAGGGACTTTACCTGAACACTGAAGCTTTCTTT.

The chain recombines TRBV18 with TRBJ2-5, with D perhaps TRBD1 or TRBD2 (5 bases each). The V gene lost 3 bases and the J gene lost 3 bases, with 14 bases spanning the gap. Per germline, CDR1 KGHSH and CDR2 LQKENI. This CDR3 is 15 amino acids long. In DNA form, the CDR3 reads TGTGCCAGCTCACCCTATGGGACGCGAGAAGAGACCCAGTACTTC. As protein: CASSPYGTREETQYF.

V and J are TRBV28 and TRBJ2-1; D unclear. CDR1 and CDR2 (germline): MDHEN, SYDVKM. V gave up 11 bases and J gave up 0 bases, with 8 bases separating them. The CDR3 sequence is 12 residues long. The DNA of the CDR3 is TGTGCCGCAAGTAGCTCCTACAATGAGCAGTTCTTC. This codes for CAASSSYNEQFF.

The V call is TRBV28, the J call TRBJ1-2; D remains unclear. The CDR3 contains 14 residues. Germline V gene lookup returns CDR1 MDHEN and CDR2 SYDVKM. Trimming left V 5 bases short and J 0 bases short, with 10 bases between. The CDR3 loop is CASSQTIPNYGYTF. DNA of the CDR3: TGTGCCAGCAGTCAAACGATACCTAACTATGGCTACACCTTC.

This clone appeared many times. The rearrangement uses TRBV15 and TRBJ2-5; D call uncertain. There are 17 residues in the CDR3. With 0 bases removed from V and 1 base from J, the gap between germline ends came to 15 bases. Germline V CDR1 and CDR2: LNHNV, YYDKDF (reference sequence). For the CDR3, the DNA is TGTGCCACCAGCAGAGATCGAGGCGGTTCTTCCCAAGAGACCCAGTACTTC. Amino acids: CATSRDRGGSSQETQYF.

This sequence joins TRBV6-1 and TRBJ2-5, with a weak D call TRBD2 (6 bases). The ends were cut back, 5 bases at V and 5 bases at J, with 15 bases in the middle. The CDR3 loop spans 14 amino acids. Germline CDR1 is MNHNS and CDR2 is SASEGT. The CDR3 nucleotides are TGTGCCAGCAGTCCATCGGGAGACGGGGAGACCCAGTACTTC. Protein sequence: CASSPSGDGETQYF.

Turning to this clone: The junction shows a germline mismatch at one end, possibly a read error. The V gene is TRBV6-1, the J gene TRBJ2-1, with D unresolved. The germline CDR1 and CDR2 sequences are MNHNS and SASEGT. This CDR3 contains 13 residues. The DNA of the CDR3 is TGTGCCAGCAGTGTTTCAGGTCTCAATGTGCAGTTCTTC. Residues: CASSVSGLNVQFF.

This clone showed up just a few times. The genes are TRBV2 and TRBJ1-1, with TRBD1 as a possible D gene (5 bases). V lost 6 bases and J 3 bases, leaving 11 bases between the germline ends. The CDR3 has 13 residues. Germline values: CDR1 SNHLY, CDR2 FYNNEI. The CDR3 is CASSSSGDTEAFF. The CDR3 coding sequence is TGTGCCAGCAGCTCTTCGGGGGACACTGAAGCTTTCTTT.

CDR3 in DNA: TGTGCCAGCAGTTCCGGGACAGGGGTGCCGTGGGCCCAGCATTTT. Amino acid sequence: CASSSGTGVPWAQHF. V gene TRBV6-5 combines with J gene TRBJ1-5; TRBD1 matches at 10 bases. V lost 4 bases and J lost 11; bases outside the gene matches: 11. This CDR3 has 15 residues. CDR1 MNHEY and CDR2 SVGAGI come from the germline V gene.

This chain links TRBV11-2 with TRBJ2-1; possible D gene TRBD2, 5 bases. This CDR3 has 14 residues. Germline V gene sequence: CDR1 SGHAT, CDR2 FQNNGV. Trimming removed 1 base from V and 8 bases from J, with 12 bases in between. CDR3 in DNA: TGTGCCAGCAGCTTAGGCCTAGCTGCCGATGAGCAGTTCTTC. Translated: CASSLGLAADEQFF.

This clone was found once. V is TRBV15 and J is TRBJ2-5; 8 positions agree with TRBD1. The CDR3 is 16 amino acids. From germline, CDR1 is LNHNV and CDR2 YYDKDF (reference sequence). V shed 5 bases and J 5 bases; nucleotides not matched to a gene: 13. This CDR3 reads CATSSSSGTGGETQYF. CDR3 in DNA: TGTGCCACCAGCTCCTCCTCCGGGACAGGAGGGGAGACCCAGTACTTC.

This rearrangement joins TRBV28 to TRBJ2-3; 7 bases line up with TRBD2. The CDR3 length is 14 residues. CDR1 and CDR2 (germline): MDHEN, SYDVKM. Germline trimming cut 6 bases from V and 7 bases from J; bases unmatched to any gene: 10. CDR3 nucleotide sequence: TGTGCCAGCAGCTCGACCCGGGGGGTCAATACGCAGTATTTT. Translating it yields CASSSTRGVNTQYF.

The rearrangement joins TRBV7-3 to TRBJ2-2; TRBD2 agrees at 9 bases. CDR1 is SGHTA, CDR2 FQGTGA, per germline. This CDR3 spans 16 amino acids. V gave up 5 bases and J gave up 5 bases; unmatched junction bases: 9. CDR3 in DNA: TGTGCCAGCAGCCCAACCGGACTAGCGAGGACCGGGGAGCTGTTTTTT. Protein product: CASSPTGLARTGELFF.

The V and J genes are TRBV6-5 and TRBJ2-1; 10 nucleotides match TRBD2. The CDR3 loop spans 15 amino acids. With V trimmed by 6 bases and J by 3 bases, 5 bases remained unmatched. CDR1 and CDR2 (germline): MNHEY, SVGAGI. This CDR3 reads CASSGRTSGYNEQFF. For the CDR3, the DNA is TGTGCCAGCAGCGGCCGGACTAGCGGCTACAATGAGCAGTTCTTC.

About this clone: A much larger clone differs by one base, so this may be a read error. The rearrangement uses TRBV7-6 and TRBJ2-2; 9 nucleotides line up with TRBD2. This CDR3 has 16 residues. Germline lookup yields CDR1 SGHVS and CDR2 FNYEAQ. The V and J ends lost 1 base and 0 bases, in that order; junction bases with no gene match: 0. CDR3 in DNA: TGTGCCAGCAGCTTAGTAGCGGGAGCGAACACCGGGGAGCTGTTTTTT. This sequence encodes CASSLVAGANTGELFF.

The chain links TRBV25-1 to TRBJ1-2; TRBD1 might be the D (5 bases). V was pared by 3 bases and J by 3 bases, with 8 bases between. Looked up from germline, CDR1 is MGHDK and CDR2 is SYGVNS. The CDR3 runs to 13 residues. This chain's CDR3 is CASSDIGDYGYTF. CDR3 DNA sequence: TGTGCCAGCAGTGATATAGGGGACTATGGCTACACCTTC.

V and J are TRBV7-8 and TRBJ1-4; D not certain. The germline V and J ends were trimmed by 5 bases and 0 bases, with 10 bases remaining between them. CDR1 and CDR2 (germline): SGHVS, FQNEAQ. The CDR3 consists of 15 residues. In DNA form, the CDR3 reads TGTGCCAGCAGCCCTCCGTACTCAACTAATGAAAAACTGTTTTTT. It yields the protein CASSPPYSTNEKLFF.

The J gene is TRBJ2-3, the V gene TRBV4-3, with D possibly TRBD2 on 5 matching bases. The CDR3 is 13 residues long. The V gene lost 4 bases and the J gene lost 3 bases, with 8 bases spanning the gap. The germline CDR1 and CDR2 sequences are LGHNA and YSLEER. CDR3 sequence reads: CASSPRETDTQYF. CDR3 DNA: TGCGCCAGCAGCCCGAGGGAAACAGATACGCAGTATTTT.